Following are 28 T cell receptor beta chains from one sample sequenced in a study of blood T cell repertoires in COVID-19. Clones were sequenced by immunoSEQ multiplex PCR, and TCRdb holds only the in-frame ones, with some missing. This sample yields more than 250,000 clones, of which roughly 90% are seen a single time; less than 20% belongs to the top ten. The sequencing input was PBMCs or T cells enriched from blood (not recorded which). Source of these receptors: a woman in her twenties or thirties who had recovered from COVID-19.

The chain combines TRBV7-2 with TRBJ2-5; the match to TRBD2 covers 7 bases. CDR1 is SGHTA and CDR2 is FQGNSA in the germline V gene. Trimming took 5 bases from V and 2 from J; bases not matched to a gene: 5. CDR3 length: 14 residues. The CDR3 loop is CASSGGGMQETQYF. The DNA of the CDR3 is TGTGCCAGCAGCGGGGGAGGGATGCAAGAGACCCAGTACTTC. The variable domain in full, with the rest retrieved from reference TRBV7-2 and TRBJ2-5, is GAGVSQSPSNKVTEKGKDVELRCDPISGHTALYWYRQSLGQGLEFLIYFQGNSAPDKSGLPSDRFSAERTGGSVSTLTIQRTQQEDSAVYLCASSGGGMQETQYFGPGTRLLVL.

J is TRBJ1-4 and V is TRBV7-9, with no clear D. The CDR3 consists of 13 residues. CDR1 is SEHNR and CDR2 is FQNEAQ in the germline V gene (reference sequence). The V end lost 2 bases, the J end lost 8 bases, and 9 bases lay between the germline ends. CDR3 amino acids: CASSLKGGEKLFF. CDR3 in DNA: TGTGCCAGCAGCTTAAAAGGCGGGGAAAAACTGTTTTTT.

This chain connects TRBV7-9 to TRBJ2-5, with TRBD2 matching over 7 bases. J was trimmed by 3 bases and V by 4 bases; bases with no gene match: 5. The CDR3 spans 14 residues. Germline values: CDR1 SEHNR, CDR2 FQNEAQ (reference sequence). The CDR3 here is CASSSRGVEETQYF. The CDR3 DNA reads as TGTGCCAGCAGCTCCCGGGGGGTAGAAGAGACCCAGTACTTC.

This clone was observed a few times. This rearrangement joins TRBV19 to TRBJ2-7; 7 bases agree with TRBD2. In germline, CDR1 is LNHDA, CDR2 SQIVND (reference sequence). The CDR3 loop spans 13 amino acids. Trimming cost V 5 bases and J 3 bases; bases outside gene matches: 4. The CDR3 nucleotides read TGTGCCAGTAGTGGAGCGGGGAGCTACGAGCAGTACTTC. This gives the protein CASSGAGSYEQYF.

The chain is built from TRBV6-6 and TRBJ2-3; D not resolved. Trimming left V 3 bases short and J 2 bases short, with 15 bases between. CDR3 length: 16 amino acids. Germline CDR1 MNHNY, CDR2 SVGAGI (reference sequence). The CDR3 region has the DNA TGTGCCAGCAGTTATGGGTTGAGGCGAAACACAGATACGCAGTATTTT. Protein: CASSYGLRRNTDTQYF.

V usage is TRBV4-2 and J usage is TRBJ1-1; TRBD1 might be the D (6 bases). Germline V gene sequence: CDR1 LGHNA, CDR2 YNFKEQ. The CDR3 sequence is 16 residues long. V was clipped by 0 bases and J by 7 bases, with 18 bases between them. CDR3 bases: TGTGCCAGCAGCCAAGATCTTATGCCGGCGACAGGTGAAGCTTTCTTT. The encoded protein is CASSQDLMPATGEAFF.

The rearrangement links TRBV28 to TRBJ1-2, with D perhaps matching TRBD1 (5 bases). Germline CDR1 MDHEN, CDR2 SYDVKM. CDR3 length: 17 amino acids. Trimming pared 3 bases from V and 8 bases from J, leaving 25 bases between. The CDR3 DNA follows: TGTGCCAGCAGTTTCGGGGGGTCGGCCCCAGTAGGCCTAGGCTACACCTTC. This gives the protein CASSFGGSAPVGLGYTF.

V and J are TRBV13 and TRBJ2-1; TRBD1 matches at 9 bases. CDR1 is PRHDT, CDR2 FYEKMQ, per germline (reference sequence). Trimming took 0 bases from V and 15 from J; bases not matched to a gene: 6. The CDR3 has 13 amino acids. The CDR3: CASSLGQGAVPFF. The CDR3 nucleotides are TGTGCCAGCAGCTTAGGACAGGGGGCTGTTCCGTTCTTC.

This clone turned up a few times. This sequence joins TRBV7-9 and TRBJ1-1, with 8 nucleotides matching TRBD1. V lost 4 bases, J lost 8 bases, and 9 bases stayed unmatched. The length of the CDR3 is 14 residues. CDR1 SEHNR and CDR2 FQNEAQ come from the germline V gene (reference sequence). The CDR3 bases are TGTGCCAGCAGCTCATTAACCGGACAGGGAGAAGCTTTCTTT. Translated: CASSSLTGQGEAFF.

This chain joins TRBV28 and TRBJ1-5, with a tentative D call TRBD1 (5 bases). The V end was cut by 6 bases, the J end by 0 bases, with 12 bases between. This CDR3 region has 15 residues. Germline V gene data show CDR1 as MDHEN and CDR2 as SYDVKM. Here the CDR3 DNA reads TGTGCCAGCAGCTGGGGGGGGTATAGCAATCAGCCCCAGCATTTT. It specifies CASSWGGYSNQPQHF.

The gene calls are TRBV18 and TRBJ1-6, with TRBD1 matching over 8 bases. Germline lookup yields CDR1 KGHSH and CDR2 LQKENI. This CDR3 region has 15 residues. Trimming at V came to 5 bases and at J to 5 bases, leaving 5 bases not matched to a gene. The CDR3 DNA follows: TGTGCCAGCTCATCCCAGGGGGCGGATAATTCACCCCTCCACTTT. The encoded protein is CASSSQGADNSPLHF.

The chain employs TRBV6-2 or TRBV6-3 and TRBJ1-5, with TRBD1 matching over 9 bases. The CDR3 extends over 19 amino acids. With V trimmed by 6 bases and J by 0 bases, 15 bases remained unmatched. Germline CDR1 MNHEY, CDR2 SVGEGT. The CDR3 sequence: CASSPIQGAFIYSNQPQHF. CDR3 coding DNA: TGTGCCAGCAGCCCGATACAGGGGGCCTTTATTTATAGCAATCAGCCCCAGCATTTT.

This chain links TRBV28 with TRBJ2-1; 13 positions agree with TRBD2. CDR3 length: 18 amino acids. Germline V gene data show CDR1 as MDHEN and CDR2 as SYDVKM. V lost 5 bases to trimming and J lost 0 bases; unmatched junction nucleotides: 7. The CDR3: CASSITSGRAGSYNEQFF. The CDR3 DNA reads TGTGCCAGCAGTATCACTAGCGGGAGGGCTGGCTCCTACAATGAGCAGTTCTTC.

The chain recombines TRBV14 with TRBJ2-5; 9 bases match TRBD2. CDR3 length: 17 amino acids. Per the germline V gene, CDR1 is SGHDN and CDR2 is FVKESK. Germline trimming cut 1 base from V and 1 base from J; bases unmatched to any gene: 7. CDR3 nucleotide sequence: TGTGCCAGCAGCCAAGTCGTCGCGGGGGGGCTCCAAGAGACCCAGTACTTC. This gives the protein CASSQVVAGGLQETQYF.

This rearrangement joins TRBV19 to TRBJ1-4; tentative D call: TRBD1 (6 bases). Trimming left V 8 bases short and J 6 bases short, with 13 bases between. The CDR3 runs 13 residues. Looked up from germline, CDR1 is LNHDA and CDR2 is SQIVND (reference sequence). The CDR3 reads CASSGQRDEKLFF. CDR3 bases: TGTGCCAGTTCGGGACAAAGAGATGAAAAACTGTTTTTT.

J is TRBJ2-1 and V is TRBV7-3; 8 bases align to TRBD2. The V segment lost 5 bases and the J segment 2 bases; nucleotides outside the gene matches: 8. Per germline, CDR1 SGHTA and CDR2 FQGTGA. The CDR3 length is 16 residues. The CDR3 is CASSTRRAGAYNEQFF. The CDR3 DNA follows: TGTGCCAGCAGCACCAGAAGAGCGGGAGCCTACAATGAGCAGTTCTTC.

The genes are TRBV10-3 and TRBJ2-7, with 9 bases that match TRBD1. CDR3 size: 14 residues. The J segment lost 3 bases and the V segment lost 6 bases, leaving 6 bases of the junction unmatched. CDR1 is ENHRY, CDR2 SYGVKD, per germline. This chain's CDR3 is CAISKTGGIYEQYF. Here the CDR3 DNA reads TGTGCCATCAGCAAGACAGGGGGTATCTACGAGCAGTACTTC.

The CDR3: CASSPQGTGELFF. DNA of the CDR3: TGTGCCAGCAGCCCCCAGGGGACCGGGGAGCTGTTTTTT. The chain couples TRBV7-2 to TRBJ2-2; tentatively, D is TRBD1 (6 bases). V gave up 5 bases and J gave up 5 bases, with 9 bases separating them. The germline gives CDR1 SGHTA, CDR2 FQGNSA. This CDR3 has 13 residues.

This clone was detected only once. The chain employs TRBV3-1 (or the pseudogene TRBV3-2) and TRBJ2-2; D ambiguous. Trimming cost V 2 bases and J 4 bases, with 14 bases left between them. The germline CDR1 and CDR2 sequences are LGHDT and YNNKEL (reference sequence). This CDR3 contains 16 residues. CDR3 DNA sequence: TGTGCCAGCAGCCAAAAGTTAGCCCTCTCCACCGGGGAGCTGTTTTTT. The encoded protein is CASSQKLALSTGELFF.

The chain links TRBV11-2 to TRBJ1-4, with 9 bases that match TRBD1. The CDR3 is made up of 15 amino acids. The V gene end was trimmed by 4 bases and the J gene end by 4 bases; junction bases not matched to a gene: 4. Germline CDR1 is SGHAT and CDR2 is FQNNGV. The CDR3 region is CASSWGDRDNEKLFF. DNA for the CDR3: TGTGCCAGCAGCTGGGGGGACAGGGATAATGAAAAACTGTTTTTT.

This clone appeared a few times. The J gene is TRBJ1-2, the V gene TRBV28, with 9 bases lining up with TRBD1. Trimming at V came to 8 bases and at J to 4 bases, leaving 8 bases not matched to a gene. Germline V lookup: CDR1 MDHEN, CDR2 SYDVKM. The CDR3 loop spans 14 amino acids. The CDR3 nucleotides read TGTGCCAGCTCCTTGGGACAGGGAAGCTATGGCTACACCTTC. Its protein product is CASSLGQGSYGYTF.

This chain joins TRBV10-3 and TRBJ1-1; D unresolved. The germline V gene encodes CDR1 ENHRY and CDR2 SYGVKD. This CDR3 has 16 residues. The ends were cut back, 3 bases at V and 0 bases at J, with 14 bases in the middle. The CDR3 loop reads CAISESELHLNTEAFF. As DNA, the CDR3 is TGTGCCATCAGTGAATCAGAACTACACTTGAACACTGAAGCTTTCTTT.

The table lists this clone with a count of one. This chain connects TRBV24-1 to TRBJ2-5; 8 positions match TRBD1. CDR3 size: 19 residues. The V gene end was trimmed by 4 bases and the J gene end by 5 bases; junction bases not matched to a gene: 20. In germline, CDR1 is KGHDR, CDR2 SFDVKD. CDR3 in amino acids: CATSDLPVPGQDHGETQYF. The CDR3, as DNA: TGTGCCACCAGTGACCTCCCGGTGCCGGGACAGGACCATGGGGAGACCCAGTACTTC.

J is TRBJ2-1 and V is TRBV24-1; no clear D. There are 13 residues in the CDR3. The V end was cut by 3 bases, the J end by 8 bases, with 10 bases between. Looked up from germline, CDR1 is KGHDR and CDR2 is SFDVKD. In DNA, the CDR3 is TGTGCCACCAGTGATGTTAGTGTATATGAGCAGTTCTTC. It translates to CATSDVSVYEQFF.

The chain links TRBV7-9 to TRBJ1-1; D remains ambiguous. V lost 4 bases to trimming and J lost 6 bases, with 9 bases between them. The CDR3 covers 12 residues. Germline V gives CDR1 SEHNR, CDR2 FQNEAQ (reference sequence). The CDR3, as DNA: TGTGCCAGCAGCTCAGGCGGGCCTGAAGCTTTCTTT. Translation gives CASSSGGPEAFF.

With regard to this clone: Other nucleotide sequences from this sample produce the same CDR3. This rearrangement joins TRBV7-3 to TRBJ2-1; TRBD2 might be the D (5 bases). Looked up from germline, CDR1 is SGHTA and CDR2 is FQGTGA. The V gene lost 3 bases and the J gene lost 0 bases, with 6 bases spanning the gap. The CDR3 spans 14 residues. Here the CDR3 reads CASSFGGSYNEQFF. CDR3 nucleotide sequence: TGTGCCAGCAGCTTCGGAGGCTCCTACAATGAGCAGTTCTTC.

This chain links TRBV19 with TRBJ1-5, with 8 bases identical to TRBD1. The J segment lost 0 bases and the V segment lost 4 bases, leaving 2 bases of the junction unmatched. The CDR3 spans 15 residues. Per the germline V gene, CDR1 is LNHDA and CDR2 is SQIVND (reference sequence). The CDR3 DNA sequence: TGTGCCAGTAGTAACAGGGGGTATAGCAATCAGCCCCAGCATTTT. This translates into CASSNRGYSNQPQHF. The full variable domain, completed using reference TRBV19 and TRBJ1-5, is DGGITQSPKYLFRKEGQNVTLSCEQNLNHDAMYWYRQDPGQGLRLIYYSQIVNDFQKGDIAEGYSVSREKKESFPLTVTSAQKNPTAFYLCASSNRGYSNQPQHFGDGTRLSIL.

The rearrangement joins TRBV27 to TRBJ1-1; 7 bases are a match to TRBD1. The CDR3 extends over 13 amino acids. Germline CDR1 is MNHEY and CDR2 is SMNVEV (reference sequence). The J segment lost 11 bases and the V segment lost 6 bases, leaving 12 bases of the junction unmatched. CDR3 protein: CASRGQGMGQAFF. Here the CDR3 DNA reads TGTGCCAGCAGAGGGCAGGGGATGGGACAGGCTTTCTTT.